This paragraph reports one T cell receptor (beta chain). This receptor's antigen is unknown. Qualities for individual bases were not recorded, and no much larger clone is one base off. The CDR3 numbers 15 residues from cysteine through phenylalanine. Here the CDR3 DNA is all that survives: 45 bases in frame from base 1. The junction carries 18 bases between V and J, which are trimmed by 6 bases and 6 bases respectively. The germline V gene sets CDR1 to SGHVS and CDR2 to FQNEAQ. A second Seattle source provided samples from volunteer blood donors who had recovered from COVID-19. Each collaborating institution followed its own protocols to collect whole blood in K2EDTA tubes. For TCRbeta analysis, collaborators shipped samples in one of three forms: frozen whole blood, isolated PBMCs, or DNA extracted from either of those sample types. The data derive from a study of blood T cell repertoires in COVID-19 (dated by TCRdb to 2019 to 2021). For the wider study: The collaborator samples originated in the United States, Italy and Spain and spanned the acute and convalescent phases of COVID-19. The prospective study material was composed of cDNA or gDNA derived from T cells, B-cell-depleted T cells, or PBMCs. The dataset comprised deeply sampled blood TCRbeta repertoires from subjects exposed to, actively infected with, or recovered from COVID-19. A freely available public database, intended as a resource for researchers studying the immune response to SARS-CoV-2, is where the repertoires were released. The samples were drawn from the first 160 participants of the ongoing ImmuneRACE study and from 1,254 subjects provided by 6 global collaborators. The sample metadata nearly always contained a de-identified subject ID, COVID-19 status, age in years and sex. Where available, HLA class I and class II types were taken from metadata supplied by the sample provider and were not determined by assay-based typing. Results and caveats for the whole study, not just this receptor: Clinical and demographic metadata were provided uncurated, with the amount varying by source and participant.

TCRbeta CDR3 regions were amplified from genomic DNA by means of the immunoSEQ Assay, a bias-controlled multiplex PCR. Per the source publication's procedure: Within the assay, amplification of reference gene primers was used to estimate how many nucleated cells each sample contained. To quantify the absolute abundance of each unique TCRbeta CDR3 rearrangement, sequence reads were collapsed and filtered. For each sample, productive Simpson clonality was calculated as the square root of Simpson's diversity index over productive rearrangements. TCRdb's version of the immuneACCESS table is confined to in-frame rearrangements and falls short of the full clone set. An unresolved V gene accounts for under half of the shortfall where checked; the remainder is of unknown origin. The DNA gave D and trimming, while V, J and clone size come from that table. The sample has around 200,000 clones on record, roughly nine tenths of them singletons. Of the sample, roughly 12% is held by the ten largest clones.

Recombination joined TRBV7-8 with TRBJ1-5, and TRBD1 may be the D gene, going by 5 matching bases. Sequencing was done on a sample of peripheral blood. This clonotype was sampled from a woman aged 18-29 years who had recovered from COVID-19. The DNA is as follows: TGTGCCAGCAGTCTTCTTCAGGGTTCCCTTCAGCCCCAGCATTTT. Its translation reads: CASSLLQGSLQPQHF.